Listed below are T cell receptor beta chains from one sample, sequenced in a study of spatial heterogeneity in lung cancer. TCRdb independently ran MiXCR on the 5' RACE reads; one entry per CDR3 protein. The sample includes over 3,000 distinct CDR3 sequences, more than 7% of them seen just once. Specimen: lung tumor tissue, collected at surgery. These receptor sequences come from a male donor with early-stage non-small cell lung cancer. The CDR3 runs from the conserved cysteine through the conserved F or W. The D gene is left open where the match is weak. Not every row has a clone size; where given, it reads once, few, many or a size class.

TRBV5-1	TRBD1	TRBJ2-7	many	CASSLSTGLDEQYF	TGCGCCAGCAGCTTATCGACAGGGTTGGACGAGCAGTACTTC
TRBV7-6	-	TRBJ2-5	medium-sized	CASSPRHGWETQYF	TGTGCCAGCAGCCCAAGACATGGGTGGGAGACCCAGTACTTC
TRBV7-2	-	TRBJ1-5	-	CASSQARNQPQHF	TGTGCCAGCAGTCAAGCTCGCAATCAGCCCCAGCATTTT
TRBV29-1	-	TRBJ1-3	once	CSGIKQGGNTIYF	TGCAGCGGTATAAAACAGGGTGGAAACACCATATATTTT
TRBV12-3/TRBV12-4	-	TRBJ2-1	-	CASSLGKGNYNEQFF	TGTGCCAGCAGTTTAGGCAAGGGAAACTACAATGAGCAGTTCTTC
TRBV7-6	-	TRBJ2-1	few	CASSSQTGPFGKQFF	TGTGCCAGCAGCTCCCAGACGGGTCCTTTTGGGAAGCAGTTCTTC
TRBV9	-	TRBJ2-2	many	CASSVGPSTGELFF	TGTGCCAGCAGCGTTGGACCCAGCACCGGGGAGCTGTTTTTT
TRBV6-1	TRBD1	TRBJ2-2	medium-sized	CASSGDRVANTGELFF	TGTGCCAGCAGTGGGGACAGGGTGGCGAACACCGGGGAGCTGTTTTTT
TRBV3-1	TRBD1	TRBJ1-1	many	CASSQDLTGREAFF	TGTGCCAGCAGCCAAGATTTGACAGGGAGAGAAGCTTTCTTT
TRBV20-1	TRBD1	TRBJ2-3	-	CSAAGTGGTDTQYF	TGCAGTGCTGCCGGGACAGGGGGCACAGATACGCAGTATTTT